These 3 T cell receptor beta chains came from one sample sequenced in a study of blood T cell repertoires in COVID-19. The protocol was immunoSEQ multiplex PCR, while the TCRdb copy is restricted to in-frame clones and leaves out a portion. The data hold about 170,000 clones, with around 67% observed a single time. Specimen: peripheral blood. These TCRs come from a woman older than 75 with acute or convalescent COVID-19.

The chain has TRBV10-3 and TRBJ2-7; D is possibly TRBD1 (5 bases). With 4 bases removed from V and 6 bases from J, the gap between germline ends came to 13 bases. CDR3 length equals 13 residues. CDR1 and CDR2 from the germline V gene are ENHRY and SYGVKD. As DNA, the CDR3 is TGTGCCATCAGTGGGGGCTTTCCGGGCGAGCAGTACTTC. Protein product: CAISGGFPGEQYF.

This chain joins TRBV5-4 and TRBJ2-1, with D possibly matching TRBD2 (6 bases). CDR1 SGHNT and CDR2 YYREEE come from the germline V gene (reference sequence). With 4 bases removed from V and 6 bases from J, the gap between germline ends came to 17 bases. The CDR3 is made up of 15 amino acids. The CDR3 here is CASSPNQGGSNEQFF. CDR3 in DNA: TGTGCCAGCAGCCCTAACCAGGGAGGTAGCAATGAGCAGTTCTTC.

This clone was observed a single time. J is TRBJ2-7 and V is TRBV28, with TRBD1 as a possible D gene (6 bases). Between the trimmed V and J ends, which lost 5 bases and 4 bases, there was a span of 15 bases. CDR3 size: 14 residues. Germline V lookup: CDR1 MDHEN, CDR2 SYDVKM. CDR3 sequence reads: CASSPAGTFYEQYF. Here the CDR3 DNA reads TGTGCCAGCAGTCCGGCCGGGACATTTTACGAGCAGTACTTC.